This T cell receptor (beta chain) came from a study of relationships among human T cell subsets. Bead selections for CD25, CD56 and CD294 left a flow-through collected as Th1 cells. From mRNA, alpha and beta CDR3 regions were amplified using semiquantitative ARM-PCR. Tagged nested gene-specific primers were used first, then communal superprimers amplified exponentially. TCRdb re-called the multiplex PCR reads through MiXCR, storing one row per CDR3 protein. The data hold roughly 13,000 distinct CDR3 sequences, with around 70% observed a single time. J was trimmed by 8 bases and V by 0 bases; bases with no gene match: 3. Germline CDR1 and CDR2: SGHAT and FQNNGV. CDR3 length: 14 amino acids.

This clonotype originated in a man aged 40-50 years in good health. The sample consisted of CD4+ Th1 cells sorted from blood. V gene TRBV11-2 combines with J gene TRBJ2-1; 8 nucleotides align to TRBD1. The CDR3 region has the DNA TGTGCCAGCAGCTTAGACAGGGGGCTCGATGAGCAGTTCTTC. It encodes CASSLDRGLDEQFF. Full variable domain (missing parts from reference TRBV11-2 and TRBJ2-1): EAGVAQSPRYKIIEKRQSVAFWCNPISGHATLYWYQQILGQGPKLLIQFQNNGVVDDSQLPKDRFSAERLKGVDSTLKIQPAKLEDSAVYLCASSLDRGLDEQFFGPGTRLTVL.